The clone carrying this T cell receptor (beta chain) was seen a handful of times. Antigen unknown. The sample belongs to a study of post-analysis software for immune sequencing data. Study-wide findings and caveats: Significantly decreased normalized Chao1 diversity was recorded for multiple sclerosis patients relative to controls. The five TRBV segments detected at higher frequency in patients than in controls included TRBV5-6, TRBV5-1 and TRBV20-1.

Germline assignment: CDR1 SEHNR and CDR2 FQNEAQ (reference sequence). V lost 4 bases and J lost 3, with 13 bases in between. The CDR3 loop spans 15 amino acids. Prepared libraries of TCR beta cDNA carried unique molecular identifiers. Once roughly 1 to 11 million T cells were used, hundreds of thousands of cDNA molecules resulted. TCRdb re-called the PCR reads through MiXCR, storing one row per CDR3 protein. The sample consists of approximately 730,000 distinct CDR3 sequences, roughly 27% of them appearing once. The source is a girl aged 10 to 17 with multiple sclerosis. This chain joins TRBV7-9 and TRBJ2-1; maybe TRBD1 (5 bases). Specimen: blood. The CDR3 loop is CASSSDTVGYNEQFF. The CDR3 DNA follows: TGTGCCAGCAGCTCGGACACGGTTGGCTACAATGAGCAGTTCTTC.